This T cell receptor beta chain was observed in a study of blood T cell repertoires in COVID-19. The CDR3 has 18 amino acids. CDR1 and CDR2 (germline): MDHEN, SYDVKM. J lost 5 bases, V lost 3 bases, and 9 bases had no gene match. Only in-frame clones appear in the TCRdb table, and some are missing; sequencing was by immunoSEQ multiplex PCR. This table holds around 85,000 clones, roughly 89% found once. Sequenced: peripheral blood. The genes are TRBV28 and TRBJ2-3; TRBD2 matches at 15 bases. The receptor comes from an elderly woman with active or convalescent COVID-19. In DNA form, the CDR3 reads TGTGCCAGCAGTTTCCCCTGGACTAGCGGGAGGGCCGGAGATACGCAGTATTTT. It translates to CASSFPWTSGRAGDTQYF.